The 14 T cell receptor beta chains in this list originate from one sample, sequenced in a study of cytomegalovirus exposure and HLA in healthy donors (TCRdb year 2017). The library was generated by the immunoSEQ multiplex PCR assay. A mixture of 60 forward primers for TCR Vbeta segments and 13 reverse primers for TCR Jbeta segments was used in the multiplex PCR. TCRdb took over this immuneACCESS table, retaining in-frame rearrangements with V and J assigned. Such tables are incomplete; in checked studies, under half of the missing clones stem from an unresolved V gene, and the remainder is unexplained. The sample yields under 150,000 clones; around 81% were counted once. In total, the top ten clones hold 2% to 2.5% of the sample. Material for sequencing was PBMCs. The receptors originated from a middle-aged man in good health and CMV-seronegative.

The genes are TRBV13 and TRBJ2-7; no reliable D call. In germline, CDR1 is PRHDT, CDR2 FYEKMQ (reference sequence). The length of the CDR3 is 11 residues. V shed 5 bases and J shed 0 bases, with 2 bases lying between them. The DNA for the CDR3 is TGTGCCAGCAGCCTCTCCTACGAGCAGTACTTC. It is translated as CASSLSYEQYF.

The chain uses TRBV29-1 and TRBJ1-2, with 7 bases aligning to TRBD1. This CDR3 has 15 residues. Per germline, CDR1 SQVTM and CDR2 ANQGSEA. V lost 3 bases, J lost 0 bases, and 7 bases stayed unmatched. CDR3 residues: CSVDSGQLANYGYTF. DNA of the CDR3: TGCAGCGTTGACTCGGGACAGTTAGCTAACTATGGCTACACCTTC. Complete variable domain (other parts from reference TRBV29-1 and TRBJ1-2): SAVISQKPSRDICQRGTSLTIQCQVDSQVTMMFWYRQQPGQSLTLIATANQGSEATYESGFVIDKFPISRPNLTFSTLTVSNMSPEDSSIYLCSVDSGQLANYGYTFGSGTRLTVV.

The chain couples TRBV5-1 to TRBJ2-3; tentative D call: TRBD2 (5 bases). The V gene's germline CDR1 is SGHRS and CDR2 YFSETQ. V was cut by 0 bases and J by 0 bases, with 11 bases left in between. The CDR3 extends over 16 amino acids. The CDR3 coding sequence is TGCGCCAGCAGCTTGGGGAGCGGTACTAGCACAGATACGCAGTATTTT. The encoded protein is CASSLGSGTSTDTQYF.

The genes are TRBV2 and TRBJ1-5, with D possibly matching TRBD1 (5 bases). The V gene lost 4 bases and the J gene lost 4 bases, with 14 bases spanning the gap. The germline V gene has CDR1 SNHLY and CDR2 FYNNEI. This CDR3 region has 15 residues. CDR3 sequence (DNA): TGTGCCAGCAGTGGGGGCAGAAACATTAATCAGCCCCAGCATTTT. Translating it yields CASSGGRNINQPQHF.

The DNA for the CDR3 is TGTGCCAGCAGGCCGGGACAGGGGACCTACGAGCAGTACTTC. It encodes CASRPGQGTYEQYF. This sequence joins TRBV6-5 and TRBJ2-7, with 10 bases fitting TRBD1. V dropped 6 bases and J dropped 2; count of bases not matched to a gene: 4. Germline lookup yields CDR1 MNHEY and CDR2 SVGAGI. CDR3 length: 14 amino acids.

The chain is built from TRBV2 and TRBJ2-3; 8 bases align to TRBD1. With 11 bases clipped from V and 0 bases from J, the junction kept 7 bases outside the gene matches. Germline V gene sequence: CDR1 SNHLY, CDR2 FYNNEI. The length of the CDR3 is 14 residues. The CDR3 here is CAGGDRTSTDTQYF. The DNA for the CDR3 is TGTGCCGGAGGGGACAGGACCAGCACAGATACGCAGTATTTT.

To note about this clone: Other DNA variants within this sample encode the same CDR3. The DNA of the CDR3 is TGTGCCAGCACAAGAGGCTCCTACGAGCAGTACTTC. It specifies CASTRGSYEQYF. J is TRBJ2-7 and V is TRBV28; D is undetermined. CDR1 is MDHEN, CDR2 SYDVKM, per germline. V was trimmed by 7 bases and J by 0 bases, leaving 7 bases between them. The CDR3 sequence is 12 residues long.

J is TRBJ2-3 and V is TRBV5-1; 11 bases align to TRBD2. Per the germline V gene, CDR1 is SGHRS and CDR2 is YFSETQ. Trimming took 1 base from V and 5 from J; bases not matched to a gene: 6. CDR3 length: 16 residues. This CDR3 is CASSLTTSGILDTQYF. As DNA, the CDR3 is TGCGCCAGCAGCTTGACGACTAGCGGGATCCTAGATACGCAGTATTTT.

The rearrangement joins TRBV7-2 to TRBJ1-5; 12 bases fit TRBD1. Germline V gene data show CDR1 as SGHTA and CDR2 as FQGNSA. With V trimmed by 4 bases and J by 1 base, 2 bases remained unmatched. This CDR3 spans 16 amino acids. CDR3 nucleotides: TGTGCCAGCAGCTCGGGACAGGGGGCGAGCAATCAGCCCCAGCATTTT. It encodes CASSSGQGASNQPQHF.

The chain joins TRBV18 to TRBJ2-1, with a tentative D call TRBD2 (6 bases). Germline V gene data show CDR1 as KGHSH and CDR2 as LQKENI. The CDR3 is 15 residues long. Trimming shortened V by 3 bases and J by 0 bases, and 9 bases separated the two germline ends. This CDR3 reads CASSPTEGSYNEQFF. DNA of the CDR3: TGTGCCAGCTCACCGACGGAGGGCTCCTACAATGAGCAGTTCTTC. The full variable domain, rest sourced from reference TRBV18 and TRBJ2-1, is NAGVMQNPRHLVRRRGQEARLRCSPMKGHSHVYWYRQLPEEGLKFMVYLQKENIIDESGMPKERFSAEFPKEGPSILRIQQVVRGDSAAYFCASSPTEGSYNEQFFGPGTRLTVL.

V gene TRBV27 combines with J gene TRBJ1-2; maybe TRBD1 (5 bases). V gave up 4 bases and J gave up 2 bases, with 20 bases separating them. The CDR3 has 17 residues. The germline V gene encodes CDR1 MNHEY and CDR2 SMNVEV (reference sequence). CDR3 sequence reads: CASSYTHYKGLNYGYTF. The CDR3 region has the DNA TGTGCCAGCAGTTATACACATTACAAGGGGCTCAACTATGGCTACACCTTC.

V gene TRBV7-2 combines with J gene TRBJ1-5; D perhaps matches TRBD1 (6 bases). The CDR3 loop spans 16 amino acids. V lost 2 bases and J lost 0, with 11 bases in between. Germline assignment: CDR1 SGHTA and CDR2 FQGNSA. In nucleotides, the CDR3 is TGTGCCAGCAGCTTACGGGGGGGCCGTAGCAATCAGCCCCAGCATTTT. Its protein is CASSLRGGRSNQPQHF.

The V gene is TRBV2, the J gene TRBJ1-2; D gene unclear. V lost 10 bases and J lost 6, with 21 bases in between. There are 14 residues in the CDR3. From germline, CDR1 is SNHLY and CDR2 FYNNEI. This CDR3 is CATPRGGSYNGYTF. CDR3 DNA: TGTGCCACCCCGCGAGGCGGGAGTTATAATGGCTACACCTTC.

This rearrangement joins TRBV2 to TRBJ2-5, with 10 nucleotides matching TRBD1. The J call may not be correct, given that the DNA end is closer to TRBJ2-7. Germline assignment: CDR1 SNHLY and CDR2 FYNNEI. This CDR3 has 15 residues. The CDR3 coding sequence is TGTGCCAGCAGACCGGGACAGGGGCAATTTTACGAGCAGTACTTC. Its translation is CASRPGQGQFYEQYF.